The 27 T cell receptor beta chains below come from one sample, sequenced in a study of T-cell reconstitution after alpha-beta-depleted transplantation in children. Library preparation (for TCRbeta) was performed with unique molecular identifiers. MiXCR, run by TCRdb on the PCR reads, gives a single entry per CDR3 protein. Of around 600,000 distinct CDR3 sequences in the sample, more than 20% are singletons; the top ten hold about 14%. Material: PBMCs, mostly from graft donor cells, obtained 360 days after TCRalphabeta/CD19-depleted stem cell transplant. The source is a boy under two years old who had a stem cell transplant for acute myeloid leukemia, so the T cells may come from the graft donor.

The rearrangement uses TRBV6-1 and TRBJ1-2; perhaps TRBD1 as D (6 bases). The CDR3 is made up of 13 amino acids. CDR1 is MNHNS and CDR2 is SASEGT in the germline V gene. V lost 6 bases and J lost 6, with 14 bases in between. In DNA, the CDR3 is TGTGCCAGCAGCACGGGGAGGGGGAATGGCTACACCTTC. This sequence encodes CASSTGRGNGYTF.

The chain joins TRBV6-1 to TRBJ2-3; D is possibly TRBD1 (6 bases). Germline V gene sequence: CDR1 MNHNS, CDR2 SASEGT. The CDR3 spans 15 residues. V lost 4 bases, J lost 4 bases, and 15 bases lay in between. In DNA form, the CDR3 reads TGTGCCAGCAGTGCGATACAGGGCCTCCCAGATACGCAGTATTTT. This sequence encodes CASSAIQGLPDTQYF.

This chain connects TRBV6-1 to TRBJ2-7; 9 nucleotides align to TRBD1. Germline V lookup: CDR1 MNHNS, CDR2 SASEGT. This CDR3 is built from 15 residues. V gave up 4 bases and J gave up 3 bases; unmatched junction bases: 7. CDR3 DNA sequence: TGTGCCAGCAGTGTCGCCGGGACAGGGAACTACGAGCAGTACTTC. Amino acids: CASSVAGTGNYEQYF.

This chain joins TRBV11-2 and TRBJ2-1, with D possibly being TRBD2 (5 bases). Trimming left V 1 base short and J 4 bases short, with 8 bases between. The CDR3 contains 14 residues. Per the germline V gene, CDR1 is SGHAT and CDR2 is FQNNGV. The CDR3 protein is CASSLADFYNEQFF. The CDR3 DNA reads TGTGCCAGCAGCTTAGCGGACTTTTACAATGAGCAGTTCTTC.

This chain uses TRBV20-1 with TRBJ2-3; 12 nucleotides agree with TRBD1. CDR1 is DFQATT, CDR2 SNEGSKA, per germline (reference sequence). The CDR3 spans 15 residues. J was trimmed by 4 bases and V by 5 bases; bases with no gene match: 7. CDR3 nucleotides: TGCAGTGCTGACCCGGGACAGGGGGCGGCAGATACGCAGTATTTT. Translated: CSADPGQGAADTQYF.

The sample holds many counts of this clonotype. CDR3 residues: CASSPASGVFGRTYNEQFF. CDR3 sequence (DNA): TGTGCCAGCAGCCCTGCTAGCGGGGTATTCGGTCGTACCTACAATGAGCAGTTCTTC. The rearrangement joins TRBV11-2 to TRBJ2-1; 9 bases are a match to TRBD2. V trimming: 5 bases; J trimming: 2 bases; junction bases outside the gene matches: 16. The CDR3 has 19 residues. The germline CDR1 and CDR2 sequences are SGHAT and FQNNGV.

V usage is TRBV21-1 and J usage is TRBJ2-5; the table's D call, TRBD1, was not checked against the DNA. TRBV21-1 is termed a pseudogene. There are 17 residues in the CDR3. CDR3 bases: TGTGCCAGCAGCAGTGACAGGGGGCGAGTTCGCCAAGAGACCCAGTACTTC. As protein: CASSSDRGRVRQETQYF.

The J gene is TRBJ1-2, the V gene TRBV3-1; D ambiguous. Germline V gene lookup returns CDR1 LGHDT and CDR2 YNNKEL (reference sequence). The germline V and J ends were trimmed by 1 base and 7 bases, with 10 bases remaining between them. CDR3 length: 13 amino acids. DNA for the CDR3: TGTGCCAGCAGCCAAGCGAGTAGGGCTGGCTACACCTTC. Protein sequence: CASSQASRAGYTF.

The chain links TRBV20-1 to TRBJ2-7, with D perhaps given as TRBD1 or TRBD2 (6 bases each). V lost 3 bases and J lost 6, with 18 bases in between. CDR1 is DFQATT and CDR2 is SNEGSKA in the germline V gene (reference sequence). CDR3 length: 14 residues. The DNA of the CDR3 is TGCAGTGCTAGCGGGGGCTACCTCTCGGCCGAGCAGTACTTC. It translates to CSASGGYLSAEQYF.

The rearrangement joins TRBV18 to TRBJ2-7, with D tentatively TRBD1 (6 bases). The germline V gene has CDR1 KGHSH and CDR2 LQKENI. This CDR3 spans 15 amino acids. The germline V and J ends were trimmed by 3 bases and 0 bases, with 12 bases remaining between them. CDR3 bases: TGTGCCAGCTCACCTTTAGGGGGAAGCTCCTACGAGCAGTACGTC. The encoded protein is CASSPLGGSSYEQYV.

This clonotype appeared many times. The V and J genes are TRBV11-2 and TRBJ2-2, with 10 nucleotides matching TRBD1. V shed 9 bases and J 3 bases; nucleotides not matched to a gene: 10. CDR1 SGHAT and CDR2 FQNNGV come from the germline V gene. The CDR3 runs 16 residues. The CDR3 DNA is TGTGCCAGTCAACCCACCGGGACAGGGGACACCGGGGAGCTGTTTTTT. Translated, it gives CASQPTGTGDTGELFF.

This clonotype was counted at least ten times. This rearrangement joins TRBV20-1 to TRBJ2-7; 9 positions agree with TRBD1. V lost 2 bases to trimming and J lost 5 bases; unmatched junction nucleotides: 4. Germline-derived CDR1 and CDR2 are DFQATT and SNEGSKA (reference sequence). This CDR3 is built from 13 residues. For the CDR3, the DNA is TGCAGTGCTAGATTGGACAGGGGCCACGAGCAGTACTTC. It specifies CSARLDRGHEQYF.

This chain joins TRBV6-1 and TRBJ1-1; D is ambiguous. The CDR3 runs to 14 residues. Trimming took 6 bases from V and 0 from J, leaving 11 bases between them. From germline, CDR1 is MNHNS and CDR2 SASEGT. The CDR3, as DNA: TGTGCCAGCAGCGACCGGGATATGAACACTGAAGCTTTCTTT. This sequence encodes CASSDRDMNTEAFF.

The V gene is TRBV6-2 or TRBV6-3, the J gene TRBJ2-1; unclear D gene. The V and J ends lost 2 bases and 2 bases respectively, with 10 bases between them. Germline V lookup: CDR1 MNHEY, CDR2 SVGEGT. CDR3 size: 15 residues. The CDR3 sequence is CASSYAASPYNEQFF. CDR3 in DNA: TGTGCCAGCAGTTACGCAGCTAGTCCCTACAATGAGCAGTTCTTC.

This rearrangement joins TRBV5-6 to TRBJ2-2, with D possibly matching TRBD2 (5 bases). This CDR3 is built from 14 residues. Germline V gene data show CDR1 as SGHDT and CDR2 as YYEEEE. V lost 4 bases to trimming and J lost 5 bases, with 12 bases between them. The CDR3 protein is CASSVGGRTGELFF. CDR3 in DNA: TGTGCCAGCAGCGTTGGTGGGAGAACCGGGGAGCTGTTTTTT.

This clonotype was detected a few times. The rearrangement uses TRBV15 and TRBJ2-1; the D gene could be TRBD1 or TRBD2 (5 bases each). Germline loops: CDR1 LNHNV, CDR2 YYDKDF (reference sequence). The CDR3 runs to 14 residues. V lost 5 bases, J lost 7 bases, and 15 bases lay in between. The CDR3 here is CATSRGGEGNEQFF. The CDR3 nucleotides are TGTGCCACCAGCCGAGGTGGCGAGGGGAATGAGCAGTTCTTC.

At least ten counts were recorded for this clonotype. V is TRBV5-1 and J is TRBJ2-3; 8 nucleotides line up with TRBD1. The CDR3 spans 15 residues. Germline V gene data show CDR1 as SGHRS and CDR2 as YFSETQ. V lost 2 bases and J lost 0; bases outside the gene matches: 2. The DNA for the CDR3 is TGCGCCAGCAGCTTCCGGGACAGGAGCACAGATACGCAGTATTTT. Encoded protein: CASSFRDRSTDTQYF.

This clonotype was detected once. This sequence joins TRBV5-5 and TRBJ2-2; D is ambiguous. The CDR3 covers 16 residues. Germline CDR1 SGHKS, CDR2 YYEKEE (reference sequence). V was pared by 0 bases and J by 0 bases, with 9 bases between. As DNA, the CDR3 is TGTGCCAGCAGCTTGGTACTTCTCGCGAACACCGGGGAGCTGTTTTTT. Translating gives CASSLVLLANTGELFF.

This chain uses TRBV20-1 with TRBJ1-5; a weak D match, TRBD1 (6 bases). Germline CDR1 and CDR2: DFQATT and SNEGSKA (reference sequence). The CDR3 covers 15 residues. V lost 4 bases and J lost 3, with 16 bases in between. The CDR3 spells CSATPDSYLNQPQHF. CDR3 sequence (DNA): TGCAGTGCTACTCCGGACAGTTATCTCAATCAGCCCCAGCATTTT.

This clonotype has only a few counts. The V call is TRBV29-1, the J call TRBJ2-3; a weak D match, TRBD1 (6 bases). Germline V gene data show CDR1 as SQVTM and CDR2 as ANQGSEA. The CDR3 runs 12 residues. With 0 bases removed from V and 8 bases from J, the gap between germline ends came to 9 bases. CDR3 sequence: CSVEDLGGTQYF. The CDR3 region has the DNA TGCAGCGTTGAAGATCTAGGGGGTACGCAGTATTTT.

The sample holds many counts of this clonotype. The chain joins TRBV12-3 or TRBV12-4 to TRBJ2-2, with TRBD1 matching 7 bases. This CDR3 comprises 14 residues. V lost 6 bases, J lost 1 base, and 2 bases stayed unmatched. The CDR3 sequence is CASRTGRNTGELFF. CDR3 nucleotides: TGTGCCAGCAGGACAGGGAGGAACACCGGGGAGCTGTTTTTT.

The rearrangement links TRBV28 to TRBJ1-5; no firm D call. The germline CDR1 and CDR2 sequences are MDHEN and SYDVKM. Trimming stripped 2 bases from V and 2 bases from J, with 13 bases between. CDR3 size: 16 residues. This chain's CDR3 is CASSLMEGGGNQPQHF. The CDR3 DNA reads as TGTGCCAGCAGTTTAATGGAGGGCGGGGGCAATCAGCCCCAGCATTTT.

This clonotype was recorded at least ten times. The V and J genes are TRBV7-9 and TRBJ2-5; D unclear. The CDR3 has 16 amino acids. From germline, CDR1 is SEHNR and CDR2 FQNEAQ (reference sequence). Between the trimmed V and J ends, which lost 5 bases and 3 bases, there was a span of 19 bases. CDR3 sequence: CASSGFGQTKKETQYF. The CDR3 nucleotides are TGTGCCAGCAGCGGCTTTGGGCAGACCAAGAAAGAGACCCAGTACTTC.

In this sample, this clonotype turned up a few times. This chain joins TRBV6-1 and TRBJ2-6; 7 positions agree with TRBD2. Germline V lookup: CDR1 MNHNS, CDR2 SASEGT. V shed 3 bases and J 2 bases; nucleotides not matched to a gene: 7. The CDR3 extends over 17 amino acids. CDR3 nucleotides: TGTGCCAGCAGTGACAGGGAGGGCCTGGCTGGGGCCAACGTCCTGACTTTC. Its translation: CASSDREGLAGANVLTF.

This sequence joins TRBV20-1 and TRBJ2-3; a possible D gene is TRBD2 (6 bases). In germline, CDR1 is DFQATT, CDR2 SNEGSKA (reference sequence). V gave up 3 bases and J gave up 1 base, with 11 bases separating them. CDR3 length: 14 residues. The CDR3 loop reads CSARARGGTDTQYF. CDR3 bases: TGCAGTGCTAGGGCGCGGGGAGGCACAGATACGCAGTATTTT.

This clonotype was counted only a few times. The V gene is TRBV6-1, the J gene TRBJ2-3; weak D call: TRBD1 (6 bases). This CDR3 has 16 amino acids. CDR1 and CDR2 (germline): MNHNS, SASEGT. The ends were cut back, 4 bases at V and 2 bases at J, with 16 bases in the middle. The CDR3 sequence: CASSVAAGTTTDTQYF. Here the CDR3 DNA reads TGTGCCAGCAGTGTAGCTGCCGGGACAACCACAGATACGCAGTATTTT.

The chain links TRBV20-1 to TRBJ2-6; D is perhaps TRBD1 (6 bases). From germline, CDR1 is DFQATT and CDR2 SNEGSKA (reference sequence). Deletions cut 4 bases from V and 0 bases from J, with 13 bases between. This CDR3 is 16 amino acids long. The CDR3 is CSAIQGPLSGANVLTF. CDR3 sequence (DNA): TGCAGTGCTATACAGGGCCCACTCTCTGGGGCCAACGTCCTGACTTTC.